This T cell receptor (beta chain) came from a study of identical twins. The study, taken as a whole, reports: The authors drew conclusions from cross-sectional statistical analysis rather than following the same donors. Beta clonotypes that were abundant in cord blood contained fewer insertions, a pattern absent from memory repertoires.

TCRdb reanalysed the 5' RACE reads using MiXCR and keeps one entry per CDR3 protein. The repertoire holds about 1.7 million distinct CDR3 sequences, about 30% seen once, with about 0.27% in the top ten. This CDR3 spans 13 amino acids. V was pared by 8 bases and J by 5 bases, with 13 bases between. Germline V gene sequence: CDR1 SNHLY, CDR2 FYNNEI. About this clonotype: Its matching antigen is unknown.

The material sequenced was cord blood. The source is a newborn girl in good health. The chain joins TRBV2 to TRBJ2-1; D may match TRBD1 or TRBD2 (5 bases each). The CDR3 nucleotides read TGTGCCAGCCAATCCTGGGGGAACAATGAGCAGTTCTTC. Residues: CASQSWGNNEQFF.